Sequencing of this T cell receptor (beta chain) was carried out in a study of T cells in Graves' hyperthyroidism and ophthalmopathy. Regions amplified from RNA transcripts were the TCR beta CDR3 regions. Researchers ran a first-round RT-PCR on the TCR CDR3 using the HTBI primer set. One entry per CDR3 protein, called by TCRdb with MiXCR from the multiplex PCR reads. The sample yields 250,000 to 300,000 distinct CDR3 sequences, roughly 15% seen once. This clonotype has a count of ten or more. Germline trimming cut 7 bases from V and 4 bases from J; bases unmatched to any gene: 2. CDR3 length: 13 residues. The study based diagnoses on clinical symptoms, serum thyroxine and TRAb, thyroid ultrasound and orbital computed tomography.

The chain has TRBV12-3 or TRBV12-4 and TRBJ1-4; 8 nucleotides agree with TRBD1. This clonotype originated in a woman in her 50s with Graves' hyperthyroidism that later progressed to Graves' ophthalmopathy. What was sequenced was blood. DNA of the CDR3: TGTGCCAGCACCGACAGGGGTAATGAAAAACTGTTTTTT. It encodes CASTDRGNEKLFF.